This T cell receptor (beta chain) was retrieved from a study of blood T cell repertoires in COVID-19. In the original analysis: Estimation of nucleated cell counts relied on the amplification of reference gene primers. Libraries were prepared by immunoSEQ multiplex PCR; TCRdb keeps only in-frame clonotypes and omits some of them. V, J and clone size are those of that table, while D and trimming were read from the DNA. The sample has some 220,000 clones, roughly 81% seen once. CDR3 size: 13 residues. Germline lookup yields CDR1 MGHRA and CDR2 YSYEKL. V lost 3 bases, J lost 4 bases, and 2 bases stayed unmatched.

The chain recombines TRBV4-1 with TRBJ2-5, with TRBD2 identical over 7 bases. The receptor's source is a man between 45 and 60 years old with acute or convalescent COVID-19. Input material: peripheral blood. CDR3 sequence reads: CASSQTGGETQYF. The CDR3 coding sequence is TGCGCCAGCAGCCAGACGGGAGGAGAGACCCAGTACTTC.